The 3 T cell receptor beta chains given below trace back to one sample, sequenced in a study of blood T cell repertoires in COVID-19. Generated by immunoSEQ multiplex PCR, the TCRdb table keeps only in-frame clones and is missing some. This table has about 74,000 clones, just under 85% appearing once. The sequenced sample was peripheral blood. The receptors were sampled from a man in his 70s with acute or convalescent COVID-19.

This chain connects TRBV5-4 to TRBJ2-1, with D perhaps matching TRBD1 (5 bases). Per germline, CDR1 SGHNT and CDR2 YYREEE (reference sequence). Trimming took off 0 bases at V and 6 bases at J, with 10 bases between the two ends. This CDR3 is 14 amino acids long. CDR3 amino acids: CASSLGQGRNEQFF. CDR3 in DNA: TGTGCCAGCAGCTTGGGGCAGGGTCGCAATGAGCAGTTCTTC.

The rearrangement links TRBV27 to TRBJ1-1; TRBD1 agrees at 7 bases. J was trimmed by 1 base and V by 3 bases; bases with no gene match: 2. The CDR3 has 14 amino acids. CDR1 MNHEY and CDR2 SMNVEV come from the germline V gene (reference sequence). The CDR3 here is CASSLGQWNTEAFF. DNA of the CDR3: TGTGCCAGCAGTTTGGGACAGTGGAACACTGAAGCTTTCTTT.

The CDR3 bases are TGTGCCAGCTCACCCGGGGATGAGACCCAGTACTTC. It specifies CASSPGDETQYF. The J gene is TRBJ2-5, the V gene TRBV18, with a possible D match to TRBD2 (5 bases). The germline V gene encodes CDR1 KGHSH and CDR2 LQKENI. The CDR3 spans 12 residues. V lost 3 bases and J 5 bases, leaving 7 bases between the germline ends.